Sequencing of this TCR beta chain was carried out in a study of blood T cell repertoires in COVID-19. Assay used: immunoSEQ multiplex PCR; TCRdb lists only in-frame clones, some missing. The sample records 140,000 or so clones, around 80% being singletons. This sequence originates from a man between 60 and 75 years old with acute or convalescent COVID-19. Source material: peripheral blood.

The CDR3 nucleotides are TGTGCCAGCAGTTTGGGAGGCCTCTATGGCTACACCTTC. As protein: CASSLGGLYGYTF. The V call is TRBV28, the J call TRBJ1-2; D remains unclear. V lost 3 bases and J 4 bases, leaving 9 bases between the germline ends. The CDR3 is 13 residues long. In germline, CDR1 is MDHEN, CDR2 SYDVKM.